This T cell receptor beta chain is from a study of siplizumab effects on memory and regulatory T cells. This clone has more than one count but fewer than ten. As yet, its antigen is unknown. Produced via immunoSEQ multiplex PCR; TCRdb's table is partial and in-frame only. In the table there are roughly 100,000 clones, 85% to 95% of which are singletons. The length of the CDR3 is 13 residues. With 5 bases removed from V and 4 bases from J, the gap between germline ends came to 11 bases. Germline lookup yields CDR1 SNHLY and CDR2 FYNNEI. Study findings and constraints: Siplizumab significantly brought down the alloreactive sequences that trace back to unstimulated CD4+ memory cells. In unstimulated cells, naive T cells appeared more diverse than memory T cells and seemed major alloresponse contributors.

The TCR originated in a human donor in good health. The source material was CD4+ T cells sorted from blood. The V and J genes are TRBV2 and TRBJ1-1, with D perhaps TRBD1 (6 bases). CDR3 DNA: TGTGCCAGCAGTCCCCGGGGGCGCACTGAAGCTTTCTTT. It codes for CASSPRGRTEAFF.